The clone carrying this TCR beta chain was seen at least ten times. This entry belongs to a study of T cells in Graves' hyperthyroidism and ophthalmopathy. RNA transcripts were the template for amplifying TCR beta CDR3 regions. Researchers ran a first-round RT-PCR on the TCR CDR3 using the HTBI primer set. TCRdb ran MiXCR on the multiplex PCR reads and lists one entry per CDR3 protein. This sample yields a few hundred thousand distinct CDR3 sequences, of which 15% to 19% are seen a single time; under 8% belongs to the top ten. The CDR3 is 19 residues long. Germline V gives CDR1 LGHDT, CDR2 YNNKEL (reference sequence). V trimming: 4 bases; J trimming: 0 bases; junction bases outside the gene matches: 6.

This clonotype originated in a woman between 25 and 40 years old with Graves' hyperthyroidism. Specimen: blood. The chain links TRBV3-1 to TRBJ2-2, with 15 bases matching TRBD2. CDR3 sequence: CASSLGLAGGRPNTGELFF. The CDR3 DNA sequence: TGTGCCAGCAGCCTAGGACTAGCGGGAGGGCGTCCGAACACCGGGGAGCTGTTTTTT.